This TCR beta chain emerged from a study of T cell responses to AZD1222 COVID-19 vaccine. Study-wide points: Most donors were white British, females outnumbered males, and clonal diversity was possibly underestimated. Samples come after the peak T cell response, not at day 14.

The CDR3 has 15 amino acids. The germline V gene has CDR1 MDHEN and CDR2 SYDVKM. With 4 bases clipped from V and 8 bases from J, the junction kept 5 bases outside the gene matches. Regarding this clone: What it binds is unknown.

Data came from immunoSEQ multiplex PCR; TCRdb stores just in-frame clones and leaves some out. This sample has some 70,000 clones, with over 80% found just once. The sequence came from an adult in good health. V is TRBV28 and J is TRBJ2-1, with 13 nucleotides matching TRBD2. Here the sequenced sample was peripheral blood, taken on day 0 of AZD1222 vaccination. Here the CDR3 reads CASSSGLAGVDEQFF. For the CDR3, the DNA is TGTGCCAGCAGTTCAGGACTAGCGGGGGTTGATGAGCAGTTCTTC.